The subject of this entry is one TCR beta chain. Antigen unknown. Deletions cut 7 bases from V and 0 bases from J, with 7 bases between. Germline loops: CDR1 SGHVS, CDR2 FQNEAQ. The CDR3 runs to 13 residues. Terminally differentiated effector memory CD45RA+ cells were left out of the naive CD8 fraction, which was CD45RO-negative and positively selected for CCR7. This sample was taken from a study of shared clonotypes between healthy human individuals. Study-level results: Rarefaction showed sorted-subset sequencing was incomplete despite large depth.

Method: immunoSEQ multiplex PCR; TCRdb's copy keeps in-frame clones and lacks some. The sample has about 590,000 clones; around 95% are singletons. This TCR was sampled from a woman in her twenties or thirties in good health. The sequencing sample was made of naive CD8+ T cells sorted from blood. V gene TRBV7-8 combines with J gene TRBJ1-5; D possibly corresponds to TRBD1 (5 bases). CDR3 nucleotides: TGTGCCAGCACCAGGGTTAGCAATCAGCCCCAGCATTTT. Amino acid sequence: CASTRVSNQPQHF.